The T cell receptor (beta chain) under discussion was sequenced for a study of shared clonotypes between healthy human individuals. CD8 cells regarded as naive lacked CD45RO, were positively chosen for CCR7, and omitted terminally differentiated effector memory CD45RA+ cells. A note on this clone: Its matching antigen is unknown.

CDR3 size: 13 residues. J lost 2 bases, V lost 3 bases, and 1 base had no gene match. Germline V lookup: CDR1 SEHNR, CDR2 FQNEAQ (reference sequence). Using immunoSEQ multiplex PCR, the repertoire was profiled, and TCRdb retains in-frame clones only, with some absent. The profile covers about 1.9 million clones, with around 93% appearing a single time and around 1.8% taken by the ten largest. Study-wide results and caveats: Memory subsets generally showed smaller estimated richness than naive subsets did. The sampled material consisted only of blood, and tissue repertoires are likely to differ. The generation probabilities recorded for non-shared clonotypes fell below those of clonotypes shared by all four donors.

The TCR originated in a man aged 18 to 35 in good health. Some clones in this sample may be carry-over from other donors' samples. The sample comprised naive CD8+ T cells from PBMCs. The rearrangement links TRBV7-9 to TRBJ2-7, with 7 bases aligning to TRBD2. The CDR3 reads CASSFRGAYEQYF. CDR3 sequence (DNA): TGTGCCAGCAGCTTCCGGGGGGCCTACGAGCAGTACTTC.